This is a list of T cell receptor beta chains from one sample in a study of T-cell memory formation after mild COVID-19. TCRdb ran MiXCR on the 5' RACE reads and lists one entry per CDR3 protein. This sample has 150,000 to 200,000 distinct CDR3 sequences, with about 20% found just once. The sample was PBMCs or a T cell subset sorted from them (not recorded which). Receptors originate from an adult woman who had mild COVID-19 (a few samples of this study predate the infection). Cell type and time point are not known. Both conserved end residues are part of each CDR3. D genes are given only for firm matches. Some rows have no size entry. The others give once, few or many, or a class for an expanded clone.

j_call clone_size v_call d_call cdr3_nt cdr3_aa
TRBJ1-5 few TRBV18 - TGTGCCAGCTCACCTAACGTAGATTATAATCAGCCCCAGCATTTT CASSPNVDYNQPQHF
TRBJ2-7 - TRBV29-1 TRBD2 TGCAGCGTTGACGGACTAGCGGGAGGTTACGAGCAGTACTTC CSVDGLAGGYEQYF
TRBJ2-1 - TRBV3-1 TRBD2 TGTGCCAGCAGCCAAGACTTAGCGGGGGGGCCCCATGAGCAGTTCTTC CASSQDLAGGPHEQFF
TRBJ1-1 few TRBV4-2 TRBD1 TGTGCCAGCAGCCAAGTAGGAGGGGGCTTCGTTTCGAACACTGAAGCTTTCTTT CASSQVGGGFVSNTEAFF
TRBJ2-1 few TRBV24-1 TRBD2 TGTGCCACCAGTGATTTTAGGACTAGCGGATACAATGAGCAGTTCTTC CATSDFRTSGYNEQFF
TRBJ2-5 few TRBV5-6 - TGTGCCAGCAGTTATGGGACCAAATGGGAGACCCAGTACTTC CASSYGTKWETQYF
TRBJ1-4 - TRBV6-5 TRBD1 TGTGCCAGCAGTTTAAGACAGGGGGGGAATGAAAAACTGTTTTTT CASSLRQGGNEKLFF
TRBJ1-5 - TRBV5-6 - TGTGCCAGCAGCTTGAGTGGAGGTGCCGGTCAGCCCCAGCATTTT CASSLSGGAGQPQHF
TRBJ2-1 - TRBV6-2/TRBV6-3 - TGTGCCAGCAGTTACATCACGGGCCGAAATGAGCAGTTCTTC CASSYITGRNEQFF
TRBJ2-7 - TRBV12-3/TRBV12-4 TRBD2 TGTGCCAGCAGTTTAGAGGCTAGCGGGTACGAGCAGTACTTC CASSLEASGYEQYF
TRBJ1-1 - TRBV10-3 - TGTGCCATCAGGGAGAACACTGAAGCTTTCTTT CAIRENTEAFF
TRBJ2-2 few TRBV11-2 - TGTGCCAGCAGCCCAGGGGGGCCCGACACCGGGGAGCTGTTTTTT CASSPGGPDTGELFF
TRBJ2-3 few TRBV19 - TGTGCCAGTTCAGACAGGAGAACAGATACGCAGTATTTT CASSDRRTDTQYF
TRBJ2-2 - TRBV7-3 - TGTGCCAGCAGCTCCTCACAGGGTGTGTACACCGGGGAGCTGTTTTTT CASSSSQGVYTGELFF
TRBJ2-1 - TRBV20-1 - TGCAGTGCTAGAGATCTTCGAGGACTAAGTCGCGATGAGCAGTTCTTC CSARDLRGLSRDEQFF
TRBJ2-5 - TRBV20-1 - TGCAGTGCTCCCGGAGAGGTTAGGGTGACCCAGTACTTC CSAPGEVRVTQYF
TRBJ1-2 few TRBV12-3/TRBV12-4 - TGTGCCAGCATCCAGGGCATTGGCTATGGCTACACCTTC CASIQGIGYGYTF
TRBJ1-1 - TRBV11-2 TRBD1 TGTGCCAGCAGCGCCGGGACAGGGGGCTTTACTGAAGCTTTCTTT CASSAGTGGFTEAFF
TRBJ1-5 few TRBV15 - TGTGCCACCAGACAGGGAGGAAACCAGCCCCAGCATTTT CATRQGGNQPQHF
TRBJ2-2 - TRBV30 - TGTGCCTGGACGTCCTCTAGAACCGGGGAGCTGTTTTTT CAWTSSRTGELFF
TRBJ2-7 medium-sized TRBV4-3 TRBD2 TGCGCCAGCAGCCAAGATCGACTAGCGGGAGTCTACGAGCAGTACTTC CASSQDRLAGVYEQYF
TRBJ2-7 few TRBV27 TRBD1 TGTGCCAGCAGTTCTGCCGGGACAGGGTACTACGAGCAGTACTTC CASSSAGTGYYEQYF
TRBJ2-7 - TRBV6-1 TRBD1 TGTGCCAGCAGTGCATCCGGGACAGGGGTACACGAGCAGTACTTC CASSASGTGVHEQYF
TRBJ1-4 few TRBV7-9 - TGTGCCAGCAGCCAGGAGGTCGGGCCCGAAGAAAAACTGTTTTTT CASSQEVGPEEKLFF
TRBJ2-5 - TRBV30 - TGTGCCTGGAGTTTGTTAGCCGTCGAGACCCAGTACTTC CAWSLLAVETQYF
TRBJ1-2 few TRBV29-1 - TGCAGCGTCTACTTACAGGGACCTAACTATGGCTACACCTTC CSVYLQGPNYGYTF
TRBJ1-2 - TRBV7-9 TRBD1 TGTGCCAGCAGCTTCCCCAGTCCGGGACAGGATGGCTACACCTTC CASSFPSPGQDGYTF
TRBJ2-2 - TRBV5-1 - TGCGCCAGCAGCTTTTCATCACCCGGGGAGCTGTTTTTT CASSFSSPGELFF
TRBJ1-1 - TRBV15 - TGTGCCACCAGCGGACATCGGAACACTGAAGCTTTCTTT CATSGHRNTEAFF
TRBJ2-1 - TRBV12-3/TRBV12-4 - TGTGCCAGCAGTCCAAGACAAAATGAGCAGTTCTTC CASSPRQNEQFF
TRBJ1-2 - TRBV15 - TGTGCCACCAGCAGAGATTCGAACAGGGATTATGGCTACACCTTC CATSRDSNRDYGYTF
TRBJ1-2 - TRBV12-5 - TGTGCTAGTGGTTTGGTACAGGAGAGTAACTATGGCTACACCTTC CASGLVQESNYGYTF
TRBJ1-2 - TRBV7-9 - TGTGCCAGCAGCTTATCTAACAGGGTGGCTTTGAATGGCTACACCTTC CASSLSNRVALNGYTF
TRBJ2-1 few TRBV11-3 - TGTGCCAGCAGCTTAGTTTATCGGCTGAACTACAATGAGCAGTTCTTC CASSLVYRLNYNEQFF
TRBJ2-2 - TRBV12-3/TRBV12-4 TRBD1 TGTGCCAGCAGTTGGACAGGGGGCTTCGGGGAGCTGTTTTTT CASSWTGGFGELFF
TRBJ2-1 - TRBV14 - TGTGCCAGCAGCCAAATAACGGGGGATGAGCAGTTCTTC CASSQITGDEQFF
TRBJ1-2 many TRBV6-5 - TGTGCCAGCGGAACGACGGAGCTCCGGGGCTACACCTTC CASGTTELRGYTF
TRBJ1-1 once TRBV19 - TGTGCCAGTAGTATTCCCCGAACCGTTCAGGGGATGAACACTGAAGCTTTCTTT CASSIPRTVQGMNTEAFF
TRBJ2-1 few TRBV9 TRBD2 TGTGCCAGCAGCGTAGCCCTAGCGGGAGGCGATGAGCAGTTCTTC CASSVALAGGDEQFF
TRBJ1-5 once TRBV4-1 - TGCGCCAGCAGCCAAGAGGACTACAGGGCCCAGCATTTT CASSQEDYRAQHF
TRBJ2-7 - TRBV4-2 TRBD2 TGTGCCAGCAGCCAAGAGGAGCGGGGGAGCTCCTACGAGCAGTACTTC CASSQEERGSSYEQYF
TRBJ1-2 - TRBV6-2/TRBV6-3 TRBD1 TGTGCCAGCAGCGGACAGGGGCCCACCTTC CASSGQGPTF
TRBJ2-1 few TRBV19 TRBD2 TGTGCCAGTAGTATAGCGCGACGGGAGGGCTCCTACAATGAGCAGTTCTTC CASSIARREGSYNEQFF
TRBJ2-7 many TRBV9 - TGTGCCAGCAGCCCAGGGGATCCCTACGAGCAGTACTTC CASSPGDPYEQYF
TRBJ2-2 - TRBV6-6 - TGTGCCAGCAGCACCGACAGCACCGGGGAGCTGTTTTTT CASSTDSTGELFF
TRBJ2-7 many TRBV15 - TGTGCCACCAGCTATGGGGAAAGGGTCTACGAGCAGTACTTC CATSYGERVYEQYF
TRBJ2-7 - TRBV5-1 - TGCGCCAGCAGCGGGGGGACTGCCTCCTACGAGCAGTACTTC CASSGGTASYEQYF